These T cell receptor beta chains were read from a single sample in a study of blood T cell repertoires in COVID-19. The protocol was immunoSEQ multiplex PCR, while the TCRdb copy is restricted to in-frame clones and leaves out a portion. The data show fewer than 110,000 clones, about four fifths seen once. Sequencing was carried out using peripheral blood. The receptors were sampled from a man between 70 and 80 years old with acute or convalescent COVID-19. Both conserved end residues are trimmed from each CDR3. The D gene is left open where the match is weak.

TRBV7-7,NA,ASSLAAGYEQY
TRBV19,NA,ASSSRAPMNTGELF
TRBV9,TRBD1,ASSVGGTGGSSYNSPLH
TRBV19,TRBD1,ASTGQGGNQPQH
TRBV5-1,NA,ASRPSPREQQY
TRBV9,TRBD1,ASSAGQGSSYNSPLH
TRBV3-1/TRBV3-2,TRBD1,ASSDRGQGASEQY
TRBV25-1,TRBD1,ASSEWTGVEAF
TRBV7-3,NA,ASSLGLRETQY
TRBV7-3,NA,ASSPKGEGTQSTEAF
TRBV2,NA,ASSEGGPGNNSPLH
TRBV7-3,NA,ASSQRGNQPQH
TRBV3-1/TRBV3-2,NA,ASSPAEGQASGYT
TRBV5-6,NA,ASSLEEGSQY
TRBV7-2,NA,ASSLGLGNQPQH
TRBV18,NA,ASSEFQDSTEAF
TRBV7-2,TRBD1,ASSPRDRGSNEQF
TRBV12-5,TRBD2,ASSLRGGGTDTQY
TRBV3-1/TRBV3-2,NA,ASSPSGNTEAF
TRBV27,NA,ASSLDFRVANYGYT